Listed here are 18 T cell receptor beta chains from one sample, sequenced in a study of blood T cells in healthy people across ages. For the second PCR, which ran for 7 to 11 cycles, a sample-barcoded 5' primer and a J-beta primer mix were used. Using its own MiXCR run on the 5' RACE reads, TCRdb lists one record per CDR3 protein. This table holds 600,000 to 650,000 distinct CDR3 sequences, roughly 50% found once. Sample: blood. The origin of the receptors is a man aged 60-69 years in good health.

There are a few counts of this clonotype. The chain joins TRBV10-1 to TRBJ2-1, with D perhaps matching TRBD1 or TRBD2 (5 bases each). Between the trimmed V and J ends, which lost 0 bases and 7 bases, there was a span of 10 bases. This CDR3 is 14 amino acids long. The germline gives CDR1 WNHNN, CDR2 SYGVQD (reference sequence). DNA of the CDR3: TGCGCCAGCAGTGAGTCGGGGGTAAGGAATGAGCAGTTCTTC. Translated: CASSESGVRNEQFF.

This clonotype was recorded a few times. The chain combines TRBV4-2 with TRBJ1-2, with a weak D call TRBD1 (5 bases). The V end lost 1 base, the J end lost 6 bases, and 18 bases lay between the germline ends. From germline, CDR1 is LGHNA and CDR2 YNFKEQ. CDR3 length equals 16 residues. The CDR3 loop is CASSQAGTRGLDGYTF. CDR3 coding DNA: TGTGCCAGCAGCCAAGCCGGGACCCGGGGCTTAGATGGCTACACCTTC.

This clonotype was recorded only once. The rearrangement uses TRBV10-3 and TRBJ2-2, with D perhaps given as TRBD1 or TRBD2 (5 bases each). The CDR3 is 14 residues long. Germline V gene lookup returns CDR1 ENHRY and CDR2 SYGVKD. With 11 bases removed from V and 5 bases from J, the gap between germline ends came to 18 bases. The DNA of the CDR3 is TGTGCCTCGAGGCCGGGGCTAATGACCGGGGAGCTGTTTTTT. Translation: CASRPGLMTGELFF.

The chain uses TRBV5-5 and TRBJ1-1, with D maybe TRBD1 (5 bases). CDR3 length: 14 residues. V shed 1 base and J shed 5 bases, with 12 bases lying between them. CDR1 is SGHKS and CDR2 is YYEKEE in the germline V gene (reference sequence). As DNA, the CDR3 is TGTGCCAGCAGCTTGCATCCAGGGCAAACTGAAGCTTTCTTT. Protein sequence: CASSLHPGQTEAFF.

The chain combines TRBV7-9 with TRBJ1-2, with D possibly TRBD1 on 5 matching bases. Germline V gene data show CDR1 as SEHNR and CDR2 as FQNEAQ (reference sequence). The CDR3 consists of 18 residues. The ends were cut back, 1 base at V and 4 bases at J, with 22 bases in the middle. CDR3 region: CASSLVPGLAEPTYGYTF. Here the CDR3 DNA reads TGTGCCAGCAGCTTAGTTCCGGGGCTCGCCGAACCCACCTATGGCTACACCTTC.

This clonotype was seen more than once but under ten times. This chain uses TRBV7-2 with TRBJ1-2; the match to TRBD1 covers 9 bases. Trimming removed 3 bases from V and 7 bases from J; junction bases left unmatched: 9. Germline V gives CDR1 SGHTA, CDR2 FQGNSA. CDR3 length equals 15 residues. CDR3 in DNA: TGTGCCAGCAGCTTGGGACAGGGCTTCCCTTCTGGCTACACCTTC. It translates to CASSLGQGFPSGYTF.

A few counts support this clonotype. CDR3 bases: TGTGCCAGCCTCGGACAGTTGGCGCCCTCTGGGGCCAACGTCCTGACTTTC. It codes for CASLGQLAPSGANVLTF. This chain joins TRBV19 and TRBJ2-6, with D perhaps matching TRBD1 (6 bases). Germline V gives CDR1 LNHDA, CDR2 SQIVND (reference sequence). This CDR3 is built from 17 residues. V shed 9 bases and J shed 0 bases, with 18 bases lying between them. The full variable domain, its missing parts supplied by reference TRBV19 and TRBJ2-6, is DGGITQSPKYLFRKEGQNVTLSCEQNLNHDAMYWYRQDPGQGLRLIYYSQIVNDFQKGDIAEGYSVSREKKESFPLTVTSAQKNPTAFYLCASLGQLAPSGANVLTFGAGSRLTVL.

Comments on this clonotype: One end of the junction varies from germline; a read error may be responsible. This chain connects TRBV20-1 to TRBJ1-5; 10 bases are a match to TRBD1. CDR3 length: 15 residues. Germline V lookup: CDR1 DFQATT, CDR2 SNEGSKA (reference sequence). The CDR3 nucleotides are TGCAGTGTTAGAGACAGGGGGCGTAGCAATCAGCCCCAGCATTTT. It specifies CSVRDRGRSNQPQHF.

A single count supports this clonotype. The junction and the germline gene differ at one end; a read error may be behind it. J is TRBJ2-7 and V is TRBV12-3 or TRBV12-4, with 9 bases identical to TRBD2. The CDR3 is 14 residues long. CDR3 coding DNA: TGTGCCAGCAGTTTAGGGTTTAGCGGGGGACGAAAGTTCTTC. Protein product: CASSLGFSGGRKFF.

Written as DNA, the CDR3 is TGTGCCAGCACCCGAGGGAATATGGGAGATACGCAGTATTTT. Translated: CASTRGNMGDTQYF. The genes are TRBV6-1 and TRBJ2-3; D perhaps matches TRBD2 (5 bases). V was pared by 7 bases and J by 5 bases, with 16 bases between. Germline values: CDR1 MNHNS, CDR2 SASEGT. CDR3 size: 14 residues.

This clonotype has only a few counts. This chain joins TRBV20-1 and TRBJ2-5, with 8 bases aligning to TRBD2. The closer fit of TRBJ2-7 to the DNA end suggests the J call may be wrong. CDR3 size: 13 residues. Germline V lookup: CDR1 DFQATT, CDR2 SNEGSKA (reference sequence). CDR3 amino acids: CSARVAGLYEQYF. The CDR3 DNA is TGCAGTGCTAGGGTAGCGGGGTTGTACGAGCAGTACTTC.

This rearrangement joins TRBV3-1 to TRBJ2-4; the D gene is possibly TRBD2 (6 bases). This CDR3 contains 12 residues. The germline V and J ends were trimmed by 4 bases and 13 bases, with 14 bases remaining between them. Germline CDR1 is LGHDT and CDR2 is YNNKEL (reference sequence). CDR3 sequence reads: CASSPDSGEQYF. DNA for the CDR3: TGTGCCAGCAGCCCCGACTCGGGGGAGCAGTACTTC.

CDR3 loop: CASSQRTGGNYGYTF. The CDR3 DNA sequence: TGCGCCAGCAGCCAGAGGACAGGGGGGAACTATGGCTACACCTTC. The V call is TRBV5-1, the J call TRBJ1-2, with 10 bases that match TRBD1. CDR3 size: 15 residues. Germline V lookup: CDR1 SGHRS, CDR2 YFSETQ. Trimming removed 4 bases from V and 2 bases from J; junction bases left unmatched: 5. Variable domain in full (rest from reference TRBV5-1 and TRBJ1-2): KAGVTQTPRYLIKTRGQQVTLSCSPISGHRSVSWYQQTPGQGLQFLFEYFSETQRNKGNFPGRFSGRQFSNSRSEMNVSTLELGDSALYLCASSQRTGGNYGYTFGSGTRLTVV.

The V gene is TRBV30, the J gene TRBJ1-1, with D possibly TRBD1 on 5 matching bases. V lost 8 bases and J lost 3, with 13 bases in between. The CDR3 totals 12 residues. Germline V gene data show CDR1 as GTSNPN and CDR2 as SVGIG (reference sequence). Written as DNA, the CDR3 is TGTGCCGGAGGGGAGAAGGACACTGAAGCTTTCTTT. This codes for CAGGEKDTEAFF.

This chain joins TRBV5-4 and TRBJ2-7, with 12 bases aligning to TRBD1. The length of the CDR3 is 15 residues. In germline, CDR1 is SGHNT, CDR2 YYREEE (reference sequence). V was clipped by 0 bases and J by 11 bases; unmatched bases: 9. The CDR3 loop reads CASSLVGTGGEIKYF. The CDR3 DNA reads as TGTGCCAGCAGCTTGGTGGGGACAGGGGGCGAGATTAAGTACTTC.

The V and J genes are TRBV15 and TRBJ2-1, with D possibly TRBD2 on 6 matching bases. Germline lookup yields CDR1 LNHNV and CDR2 YYDKDF (reference sequence). V dropped 9 bases and J dropped 0 bases, with 9 bases sitting between them. The CDR3 sequence is 13 residues long. The CDR3 spells CATWDSSYNEQFF. In DNA form, the CDR3 reads TGTGCCACTTGGGACTCCTCCTACAATGAGCAGTTCTTC.

This sequence joins TRBV27 and TRBJ2-1; no clear D. In germline, CDR1 is MNHEY, CDR2 SMNVEV (reference sequence). This CDR3 comprises 15 residues. V was trimmed by 9 bases and J by 4 bases, leaving 19 bases between them. Here the CDR3 DNA reads TGTGCCAGTACGTACCGGTATAGTGTGTACAATGAGCAGTTCTTC. Amino acid sequence: CASTYRYSVYNEQFF.

The V gene is TRBV25-1, the J gene TRBJ2-1; D is ambiguous. The CDR3 is 10 amino acids. Germline V lookup: CDR1 MGHDK, CDR2 SYGVNS. Trimming removed 8 bases at V and 13 bases at J, with 12 bases between. DNA for the CDR3: TGTGCCAGCCACCCAGAAGCCCAGTTCTTC. This translates into CASHPEAQFF.